The 3 T cell receptor beta chains below all came from one sample that was sequenced in a study of T cell changes during pregnancy in multiple sclerosis. Profiled with immunoSEQ multiplex PCR; TCRdb holds only in-frame clones, not every one. The table includes more than 90,000 clones, 90% to 95% detected once. The starting material was peripheral blood, obtained in the third trimester of pregnancy. Receptors originate from a female donor with multiple sclerosis, enrolled in a pregnancy study.

This chain connects TRBV5-5 to TRBJ2-7; 13 bases agree with TRBD2. The J segment lost 4 bases and the V segment lost 2 bases, leaving 6 bases of the junction unmatched. Germline CDR1 is SGHKS and CDR2 is YYEKEE (reference sequence). There are 16 residues in the CDR3. The CDR3 protein is CASSLLLAGGPYEQYF. DNA for the CDR3: TGTGCCAGCAGCTTATTACTAGCGGGAGGGCCGTACGAGCAGTACTTC.

The gene calls are TRBV6-5 and TRBJ1-1; 7 bases are shared with TRBD1. Per the germline V gene, CDR1 is MNHEY and CDR2 is SVGAGI. CDR3 length: 13 amino acids. V lost 4 bases, J lost 7 bases, and 6 bases stayed unmatched. CDR3 protein: CASSFFRGNEAFF. The DNA for the CDR3 is TGTGCCAGCAGTTTCTTCAGGGGGAATGAAGCTTTCTTT.

This clone showed up just once. This sequence joins TRBV9 and TRBJ2-2, with 9 bases identical to TRBD1. The CDR3 is 16 amino acids. V was pared by 0 bases and J by 3 bases, with 3 bases of the junction left unmatched. Germline CDR1 and CDR2: SGDLS and YYNGEE. The CDR3 loop is CASSVDGTGYTGELFF. CDR3 bases: TGTGCCAGCAGCGTAGACGGGACAGGGTACACCGGGGAGCTGTTTTTT.